This paragraph reports one T cell receptor beta chain. The data were produced by immunoSEQ multiplex PCR, yet TCRdb's version contains in-frame clones alone and is incomplete. Of 82,000 or so clones listed, roughly 89% are singletons. This record belongs to a study of blood T cell repertoires in COVID-19. Overall study context: Sample material is recorded as cDNA or gDNA derived from T cells, B-cell-depleted T cells, or PBMCs.

Study members were between about 18 and 90 years old and lived in over 20 US regions. Membership in each cohort depended on participant-reported clinical history. The CDR3 is 14 amino acids. Germline V gene lookup returns CDR1 SGHNT and CDR2 YYREEE (reference sequence). Unmatched junction bases numbered 2, after V lost 1 base and J lost 5 bases. The sample comprised PBMCs or T cells enriched from blood (not recorded which). This chain joins TRBV5-4 and TRBJ1-2, with 10 bases matching TRBD1. The sequence came from a woman between 45 and 60 years old with acute COVID-19. This CDR3 reads CASSLQDRGYGYTF. CDR3 in DNA: TGTGCCAGCAGCTTGCAGGACAGGGGGTATGGCTACACCTTC. Full variable domain (remainder filled in from reference TRBV5-4 and TRBJ1-2): ETGVTQSPTHLIKTRGQQVTLRCSSQSGHNTVSWYQQALGQGPQFIFQYYREEENGRGNFPPRFSGLQFPNYSSELNVNALELDDSALYLCASSLQDRGYGYTFGSGTRLTVV.